This TCR beta chain stems from a study of T cell responses to AZD1222 COVID-19 vaccine (TCRdb year 2021). For context, the study as a whole: AZD1222 recipients with second doses at about 4 weeks or about 12 weeks were pooled, because spike-specific TCR depth and breadth did not differ between schedules. Trial participants were enrolled into age subgroups of 18-55, 56-69 and 70-plus years, which contained approximately 150, 28 and 58 TCR-sequenced participants, respectively. A total of 233 trial participants underwent TCR sequencing, of whom some 210 received two doses of AZD1222 and about 25 received two doses of the MenACWY control vaccine. The paper's findings and limits, for the study overall: Reportedly, almost half of the unique spike-specific TCRs recognized epitopes lying outside the regions that are mutated in the B.1.351 and B.1.1.7 variants. Conclusions about previously exposed vaccinees are limited because only five or six AZD1222 recipients were SARS-CoV-2 seropositive at baseline. No day 14 peak-response samples were available, so repertoires were characterized only after the peak T cell response. After two AZD1222 doses, spike-specific TCR breadth and depth were significantly higher than at day 0 and than in MenACWY recipients. In the small 56-69-year group, the increase in depth fell short of significance, most likely because of low power. The whole spike protein was spanned by vaccine-associated CD4 TCRs, and dominant responses were seen in regions 160-218 and 743-854. Participants were mostly white British and included more females than males, and it was suggested by the authors that clonal diversity may have been underestimated.

The CDR3 regions of human TCRbeta chains were analyzed by immunosequencing. The published analysis was carried out like this. Repertoire TCRs were checked for matches against a reference library of SARS-CoV-2-specific TCRs that had been generated using the MIRA antigen-specificity platform. Breadth was defined as the fraction of unique TCRs that were SARS-CoV-2-associated, and depth was defined as the fraction of total T cells that were SARS-CoV-2-associated. Using the MIRA data, each spike-specific TCR was mapped to the spike region that the TCR reacts to and placed in a CD4 or CD8 class. Log10-transformed breadth and depth values were compared by one-way ANOVA with Sidak's multiple comparisons tests. The source is immuneACCESS, and TCRdb retained only in-frame sequences with V and J called. Part of the clones is not carried over; for the studies checked, unresolved V genes explain less than half of this, and the remainder is unexplained. V and J calls plus clone size are reproduced from that table; the DNA served to infer D and trimming. For this sample there are tens of thousands of clones; about 85% appear just once. The ten largest make up roughly an eighth of the sample.

With respect to this clone: The antigen it recognizes is unknown. Per-base quality was not reported, and no clone a single base away is much larger than it.

Trimming takes 1 base off V and 8 bases off J; junction bases not matched to a gene: 7. Taken from cysteine to phenylalanine, the CDR3 has 15 residues. Left in the record is the CDR3 DNA by itself, 45 bases read in frame from the first base. CDR1 and CDR2, looked up from the germline V gene, are MGHDK and SYGVNS. This specimen's time point label, interpreted: baseline before first vaccination. Samples from vaccinated people were obtained from the UK trials COV001 and COV002, which included a single-blind randomized controlled phase 2/3 trial of AZD1222 (ChAdOx1 nCoV-19) in healthy adults. For TCRbeta chain sequencing, PBMC samples were collected from trial participants at day 0 and at day 28 after the second dose.

This specimen consisted of peripheral blood, obtained on day 0 of AZD1222 vaccination. The sequence links TRBV25-1 to TRBJ1-4; 7 middle bases align to TRBD1. This sequence was found in an adult in good health. DNA sequence: TGTGCCAGCAGTGAATGGGGCAGGGGGGAAGAAAAACTGTTTTTT. This codes for CASSEWGRGEEKLFF.